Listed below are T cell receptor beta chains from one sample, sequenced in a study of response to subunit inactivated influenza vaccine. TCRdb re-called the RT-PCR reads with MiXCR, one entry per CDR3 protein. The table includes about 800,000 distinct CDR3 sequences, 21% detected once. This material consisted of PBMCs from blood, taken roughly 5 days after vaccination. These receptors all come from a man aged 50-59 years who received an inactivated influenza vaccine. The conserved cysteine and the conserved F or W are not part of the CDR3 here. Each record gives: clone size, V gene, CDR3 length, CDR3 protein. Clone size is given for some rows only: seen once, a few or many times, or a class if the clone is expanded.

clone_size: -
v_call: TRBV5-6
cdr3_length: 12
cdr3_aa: ASSWMTGDYEQY

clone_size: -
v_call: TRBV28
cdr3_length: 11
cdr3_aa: ASSGTPAYEQY

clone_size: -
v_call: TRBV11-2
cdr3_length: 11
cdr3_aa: ASSFGRPGEQY

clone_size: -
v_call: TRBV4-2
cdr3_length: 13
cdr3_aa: ASSRPGTGAYEQY

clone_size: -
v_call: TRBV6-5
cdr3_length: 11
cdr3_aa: ASSYSRLYEQF

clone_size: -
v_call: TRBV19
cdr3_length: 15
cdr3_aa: ASSSGSGQGGVYEQY

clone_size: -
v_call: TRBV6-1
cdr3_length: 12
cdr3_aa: ASSLDRSIVPLH

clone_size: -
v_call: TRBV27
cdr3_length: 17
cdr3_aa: ASSRRQRTSGGLTGELF

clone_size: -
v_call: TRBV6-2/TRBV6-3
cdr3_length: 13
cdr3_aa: ASSYLAGDRNEQF

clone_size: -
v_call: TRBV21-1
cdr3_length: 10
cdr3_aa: ASSKGQGRVD

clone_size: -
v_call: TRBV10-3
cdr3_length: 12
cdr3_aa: AIMGQGGYNEQF

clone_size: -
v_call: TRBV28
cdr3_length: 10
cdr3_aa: ASDGQGETQY

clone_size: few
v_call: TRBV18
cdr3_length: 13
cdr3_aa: ASSPGGNRDQPQH

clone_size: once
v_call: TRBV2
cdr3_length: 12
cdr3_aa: ASKWTGVTGELF

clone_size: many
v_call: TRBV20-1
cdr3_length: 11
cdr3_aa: SARETPTNEQF

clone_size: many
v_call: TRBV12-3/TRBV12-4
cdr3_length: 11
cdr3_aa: ASSLGSSYGYT

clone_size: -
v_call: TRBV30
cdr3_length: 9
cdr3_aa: AWSNLDEQF

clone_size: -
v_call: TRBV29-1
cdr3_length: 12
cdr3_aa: SVVPATYQETQY

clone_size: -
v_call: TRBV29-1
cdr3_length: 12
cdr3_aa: SAMGGRANKIQY

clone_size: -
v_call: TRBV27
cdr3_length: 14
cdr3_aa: ASSLIGTSGYNEQF

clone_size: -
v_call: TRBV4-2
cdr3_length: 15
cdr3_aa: ASSQDSGGAVGNEQF

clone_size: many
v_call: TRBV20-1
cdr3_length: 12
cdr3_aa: SPTGRTSTDTQY

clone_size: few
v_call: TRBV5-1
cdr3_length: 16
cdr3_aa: ASSLPSGRAPTYNEQF

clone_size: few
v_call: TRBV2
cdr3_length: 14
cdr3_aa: ASSGLAASSYNEQF

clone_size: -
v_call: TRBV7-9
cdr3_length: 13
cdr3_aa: ASSLAEVRSNEQF

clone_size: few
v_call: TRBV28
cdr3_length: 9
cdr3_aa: ATTLTDTQY

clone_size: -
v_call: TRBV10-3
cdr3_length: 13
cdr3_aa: AISGQGALLYEQY

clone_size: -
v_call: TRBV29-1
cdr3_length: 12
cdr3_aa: SVLTGTPPTEAF

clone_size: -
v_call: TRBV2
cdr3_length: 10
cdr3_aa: ASSQVESEQF

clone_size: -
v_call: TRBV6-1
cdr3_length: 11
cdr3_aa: ASSLTRKETQY

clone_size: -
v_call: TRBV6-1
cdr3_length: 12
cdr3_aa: ASSELGRNTEAF

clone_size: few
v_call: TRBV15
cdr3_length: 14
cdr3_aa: ATSRDPSAATNTQY

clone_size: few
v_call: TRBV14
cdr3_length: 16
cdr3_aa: ASSQEITYSPNTGELF

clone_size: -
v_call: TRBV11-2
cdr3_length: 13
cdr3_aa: ASSVLAISSDTQY

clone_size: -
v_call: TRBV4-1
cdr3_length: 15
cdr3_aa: ASSQLPGLSRADTQY

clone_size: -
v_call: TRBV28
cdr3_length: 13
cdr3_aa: ASSGGIGGNTEAF

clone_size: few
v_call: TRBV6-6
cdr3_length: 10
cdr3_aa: ASSQQVGEAF

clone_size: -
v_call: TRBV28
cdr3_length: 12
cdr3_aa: ASNPGPPAYGQF

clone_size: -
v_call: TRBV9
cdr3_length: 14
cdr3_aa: ASSVPYRGIYNEQF

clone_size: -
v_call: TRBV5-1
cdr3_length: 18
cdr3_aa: ASSLRLGTSGRDPQETQY